This T cell receptor (beta chain) is drawn from a study of blood T cell repertoires in COVID-19. About the research overall: Whether acute or convalescent, the COVID-19 samples came from the United States, Italy and Spain. Sample material is recorded as cDNA or gDNA derived from T cells, B-cell-depleted T cells, or PBMCs.

Each participant's cohort was designated according to participant-reported clinical history. Per the original methods: Reference gene primer amplification yielded estimated nucleated cell counts. Measured with immunoSEQ multiplex PCR; TCRdb has only the in-frame clones, and not every one. The V and J calls and clone size are taken from that table; D and trimming were inferred from the DNA. The sample lists 360,000 or so clones; around 83% were seen once. CDR3 length equals 14 residues. The V gene lost 6 bases and the J gene lost 1 base, with 9 bases spanning the gap. Germline loops: CDR1 LNHDA, CDR2 SQIVND (reference sequence).

This sequence was found in a woman between 50 and 59 years old who had recovered from COVID-19. Input material: PBMCs or T cells enriched from blood (not recorded which). The chain employs TRBV19 and TRBJ2-2; D not certain. CDR3 region: CASRREQNTGELFF. In DNA form, the CDR3 reads TGTGCCAGTAGAAGAGAGCAGAACACCGGGGAGCTGTTTTTT.